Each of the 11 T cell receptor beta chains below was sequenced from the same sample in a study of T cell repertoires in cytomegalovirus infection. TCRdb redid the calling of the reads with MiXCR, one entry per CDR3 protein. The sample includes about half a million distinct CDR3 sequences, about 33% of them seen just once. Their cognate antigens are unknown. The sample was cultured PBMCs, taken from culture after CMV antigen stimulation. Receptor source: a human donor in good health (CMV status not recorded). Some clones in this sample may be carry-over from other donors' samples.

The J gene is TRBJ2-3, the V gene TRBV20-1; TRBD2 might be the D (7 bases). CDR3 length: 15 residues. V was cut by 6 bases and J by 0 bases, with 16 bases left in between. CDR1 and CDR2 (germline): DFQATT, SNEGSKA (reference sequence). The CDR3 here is CSAPGGGTSTDTQYF. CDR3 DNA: TGCAGTGCCCCGGGGGGCGGGACAAGCACAGATACGCAGTATTTT.

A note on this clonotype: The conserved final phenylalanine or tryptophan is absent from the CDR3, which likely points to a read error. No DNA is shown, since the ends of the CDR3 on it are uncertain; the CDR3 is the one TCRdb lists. Here the CDR3 reads CASRAPSGRILRNEPFV. This chain connects TRBV6-6 to TRBJ2-1; the tabulated D call, TRBD2, remains unverified against the DNA. The CDR3 is 17 amino acids in total, end residues counted. CDR1 and CDR2 (germline): MNHNY, SVGAGI (reference sequence).

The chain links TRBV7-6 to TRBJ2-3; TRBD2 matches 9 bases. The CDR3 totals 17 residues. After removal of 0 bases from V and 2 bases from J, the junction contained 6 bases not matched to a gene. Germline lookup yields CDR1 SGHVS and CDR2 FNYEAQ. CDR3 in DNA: TGTGCCAGCAGCTTAGCGCTAGCGGGAAGATACACAGATACGCAGTATTTT. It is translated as CASSLALAGRYTDTQYF.

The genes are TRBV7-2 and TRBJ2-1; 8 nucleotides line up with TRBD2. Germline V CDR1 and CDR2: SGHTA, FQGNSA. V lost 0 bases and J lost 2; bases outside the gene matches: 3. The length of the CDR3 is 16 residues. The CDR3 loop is CASSLARGAPYNEQFF. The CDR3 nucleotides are TGTGCCAGCAGCTTAGCGCGGGGGGCGCCCTACAATGAGCAGTTCTTC.

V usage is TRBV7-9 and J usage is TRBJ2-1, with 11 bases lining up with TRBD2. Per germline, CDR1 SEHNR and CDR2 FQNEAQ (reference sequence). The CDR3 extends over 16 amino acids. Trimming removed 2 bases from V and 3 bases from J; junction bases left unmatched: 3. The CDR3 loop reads CASSLISGRGYNEQFF. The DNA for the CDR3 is TGTGCCAGCAGCTTAATTAGCGGGAGGGGCTACAATGAGCAGTTCTTC.

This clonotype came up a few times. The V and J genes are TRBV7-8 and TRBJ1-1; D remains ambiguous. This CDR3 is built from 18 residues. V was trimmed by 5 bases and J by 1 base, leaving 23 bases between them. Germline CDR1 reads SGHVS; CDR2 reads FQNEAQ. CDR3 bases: TGTGCCAGCAGCATACGCATTAGGCAAAAGGGCCAGAACACTGAAGCTTTCTTT. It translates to CASSIRIRQKGQNTEAFF.

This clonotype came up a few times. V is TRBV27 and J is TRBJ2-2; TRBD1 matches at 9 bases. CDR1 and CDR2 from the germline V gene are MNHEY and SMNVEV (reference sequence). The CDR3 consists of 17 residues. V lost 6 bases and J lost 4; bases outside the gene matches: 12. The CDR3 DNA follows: TGTGCCAGCAGCCCAACCGGGACAGGGTTGGTCACCGGGGAGCTGTTTTTT. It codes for CASSPTGTGLVTGELFF.

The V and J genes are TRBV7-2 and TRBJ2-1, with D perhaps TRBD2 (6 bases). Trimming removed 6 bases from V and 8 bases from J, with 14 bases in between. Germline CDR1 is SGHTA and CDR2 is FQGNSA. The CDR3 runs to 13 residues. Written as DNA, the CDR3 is TGTGCCAGCAGGGTGACTAGTTTTGATGAGCAGTTCTTC. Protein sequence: CASRVTSFDEQFF.

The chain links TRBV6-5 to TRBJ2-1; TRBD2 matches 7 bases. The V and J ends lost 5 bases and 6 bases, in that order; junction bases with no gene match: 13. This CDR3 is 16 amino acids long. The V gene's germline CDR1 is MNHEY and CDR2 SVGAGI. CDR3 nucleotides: TGTGCCAGCAGTCCCCGGGGTGGGAGGGCCGCCAATGAGCAGTTCTTC. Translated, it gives CASSPRGGRAANEQFF.

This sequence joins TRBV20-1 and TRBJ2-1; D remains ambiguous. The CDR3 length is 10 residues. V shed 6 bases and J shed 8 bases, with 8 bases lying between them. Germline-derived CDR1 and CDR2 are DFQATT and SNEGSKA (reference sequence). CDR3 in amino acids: CSARKDEQFF. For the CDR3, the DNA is TGCAGTGCCCGGAAGGATGAGCAGTTCTTC.

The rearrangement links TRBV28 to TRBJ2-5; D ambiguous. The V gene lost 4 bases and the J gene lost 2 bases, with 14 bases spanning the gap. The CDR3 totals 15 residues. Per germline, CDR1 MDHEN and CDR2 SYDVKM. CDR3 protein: CASSSPAYLQETQYF. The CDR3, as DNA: TGTGCCAGCAGTTCCCCCGCATACTTGCAAGAGACCCAGTACTTC.